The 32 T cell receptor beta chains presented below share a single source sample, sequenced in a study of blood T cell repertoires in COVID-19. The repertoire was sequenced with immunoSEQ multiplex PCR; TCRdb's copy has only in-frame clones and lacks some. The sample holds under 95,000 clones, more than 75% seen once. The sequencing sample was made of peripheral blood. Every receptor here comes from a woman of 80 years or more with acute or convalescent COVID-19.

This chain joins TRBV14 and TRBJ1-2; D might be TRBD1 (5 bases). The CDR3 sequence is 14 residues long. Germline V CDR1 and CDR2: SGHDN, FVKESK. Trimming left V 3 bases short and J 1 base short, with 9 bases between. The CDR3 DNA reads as TGTGCCAGCAGCCAGGGGGGTTATAACTATGGCTACACCTTC. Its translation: CASSQGGYNYGYTF. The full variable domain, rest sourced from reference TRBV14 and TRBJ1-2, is EAGVTQFPSHSVIEKGQTVTLRCDPISGHDNLYWYRRVMGKEIKFLLHFVKESKQDESGMPNNRFLAERTGGTYSTLKVQPAELEDSGVYFCASSQGGYNYGYTFGSGTRLTVV.

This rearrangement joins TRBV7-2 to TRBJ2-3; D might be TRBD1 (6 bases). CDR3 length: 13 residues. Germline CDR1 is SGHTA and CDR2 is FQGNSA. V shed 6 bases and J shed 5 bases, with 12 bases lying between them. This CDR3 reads CASRQGGGDTQYF. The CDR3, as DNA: TGTGCCAGCAGGCAAGGGGGTGGAGATACGCAGTATTTT.

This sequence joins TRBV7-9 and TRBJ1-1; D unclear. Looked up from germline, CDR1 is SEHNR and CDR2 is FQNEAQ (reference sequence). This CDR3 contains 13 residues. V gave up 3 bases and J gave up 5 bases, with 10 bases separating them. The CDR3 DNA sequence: TGTGCCAGCAGCTTGTTGGCGGAGACTGAAGCTTTCTTT. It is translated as CASSLLAETEAFF.

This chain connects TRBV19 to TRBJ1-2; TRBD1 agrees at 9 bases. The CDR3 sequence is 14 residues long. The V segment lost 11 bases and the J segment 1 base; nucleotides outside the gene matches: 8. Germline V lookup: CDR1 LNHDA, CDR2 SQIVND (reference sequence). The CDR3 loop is CASVGTGINYGYTF. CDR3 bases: TGTGCCTCCGTAGGGACAGGGATTAACTATGGCTACACCTTC.

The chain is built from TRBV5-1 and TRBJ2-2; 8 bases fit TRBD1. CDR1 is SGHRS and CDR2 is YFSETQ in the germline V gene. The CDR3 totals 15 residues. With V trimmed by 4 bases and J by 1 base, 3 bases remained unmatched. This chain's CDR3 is CASSRDRGNTGELFF. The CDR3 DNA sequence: TGCGCCAGCAGCAGAGACAGGGGGAACACCGGGGAGCTGTTTTTT.

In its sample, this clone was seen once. In nucleotides, the CDR3 is TGTGCCTGGAGTGTACGGCTAGCGGGGCTCACCGGGGAGCTGTTTTTT. It codes for CAWSVRLAGLTGELFF. This sequence joins TRBV30 and TRBJ2-2, with 9 bases aligning to TRBD2. Germline V gene lookup returns CDR1 GTSNPN and CDR2 SVGIG (reference sequence). V was clipped by 0 bases and J by 4 bases; unmatched bases: 6. The CDR3 extends over 16 amino acids.

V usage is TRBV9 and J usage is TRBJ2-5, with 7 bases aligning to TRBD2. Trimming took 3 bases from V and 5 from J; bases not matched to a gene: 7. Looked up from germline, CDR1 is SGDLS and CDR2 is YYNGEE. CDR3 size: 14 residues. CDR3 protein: CASSATRRGETQYF. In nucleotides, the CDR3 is TGTGCCAGCAGCGCGACTAGGCGGGGGGAGACCCAGTACTTC. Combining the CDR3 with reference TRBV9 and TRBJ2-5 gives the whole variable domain DSGVTQTPKHLITATGQRVTLRCSPRSGDLSVYWYQQSLDQGLQFLIQYYNGEERAKGNILERFSAQQFPDLHSELNLSSLELGDSALYFCASSATRRGETQYFGPGTRLLVL.

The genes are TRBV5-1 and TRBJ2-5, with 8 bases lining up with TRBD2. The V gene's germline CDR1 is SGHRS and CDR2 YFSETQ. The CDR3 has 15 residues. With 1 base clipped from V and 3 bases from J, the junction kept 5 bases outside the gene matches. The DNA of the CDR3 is TGCGCCAGCAGCTTGTCGGGAGGGCCCGAAGAGACCCAGTACTTC. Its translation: CASSLSGGPEETQYF.

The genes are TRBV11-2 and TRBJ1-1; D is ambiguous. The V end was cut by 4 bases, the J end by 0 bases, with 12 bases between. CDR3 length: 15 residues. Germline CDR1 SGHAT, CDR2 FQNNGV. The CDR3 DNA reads TGTGCCAGCAGCTCCCGGTTCAACTTGAACACTGAAGCTTTCTTT. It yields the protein CASSSRFNLNTEAFF.

CDR3 DNA sequence: TGTGCCAGCAGCGAGGCAGAGCTAGCGGACCTAACGCAGTATTTT. This translates into CASSEAELADLTQYF. The genes are TRBV6-1 and TRBJ2-3; 7 nucleotides line up with TRBD2. Trimming at V came to 6 bases and at J to 9 bases, leaving 15 bases not matched to a gene. The CDR3 consists of 15 residues. Germline assignment: CDR1 MNHNS and CDR2 SASEGT.

The CDR3 DNA reads TGTGCCAGCAGCTTGGTGGGCATAGACTCTGGAAACACCATATATTTT. Its protein product is CASSLVGIDSGNTIYF. The rearrangement uses TRBV5-5 and TRBJ1-3; D remains unclear. The V end lost 0 bases, the J end lost 0 bases, and 10 bases lay between the germline ends. The CDR3 consists of 16 residues. CDR1 is SGHKS, CDR2 YYEKEE, per germline (reference sequence).

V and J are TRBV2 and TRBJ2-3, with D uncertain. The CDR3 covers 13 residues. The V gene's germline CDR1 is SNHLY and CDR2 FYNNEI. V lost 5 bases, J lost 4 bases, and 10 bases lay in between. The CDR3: CASSTQMADTQYF. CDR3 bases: TGTGCCAGCAGTACACAGATGGCAGATACGCAGTATTTT.

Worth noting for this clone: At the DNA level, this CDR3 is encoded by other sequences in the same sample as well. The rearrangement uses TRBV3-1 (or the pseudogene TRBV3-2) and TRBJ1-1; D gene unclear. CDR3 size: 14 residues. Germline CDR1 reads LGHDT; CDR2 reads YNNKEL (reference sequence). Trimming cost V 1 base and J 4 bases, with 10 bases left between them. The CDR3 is CASSQGVQTTEAFF. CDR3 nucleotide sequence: TGTGCCAGCAGCCAAGGAGTACAGACCACTGAAGCTTTCTTT.

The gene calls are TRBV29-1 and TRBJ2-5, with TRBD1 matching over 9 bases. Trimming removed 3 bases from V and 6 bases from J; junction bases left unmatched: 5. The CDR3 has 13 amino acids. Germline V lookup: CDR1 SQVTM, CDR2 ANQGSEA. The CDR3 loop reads CSVEGQGLKTQYF. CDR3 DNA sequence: TGCAGCGTTGAGGGACAGGGTTTGAAGACCCAGTACTTC.

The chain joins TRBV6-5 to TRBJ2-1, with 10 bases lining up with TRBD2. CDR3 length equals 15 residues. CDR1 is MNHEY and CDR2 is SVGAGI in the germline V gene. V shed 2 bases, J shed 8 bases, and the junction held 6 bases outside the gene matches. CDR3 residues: CASSYQPSGGHEQFF. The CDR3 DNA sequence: TGTGCCAGCAGTTACCAGCCTAGCGGGGGCCATGAGCAGTTCTTC.

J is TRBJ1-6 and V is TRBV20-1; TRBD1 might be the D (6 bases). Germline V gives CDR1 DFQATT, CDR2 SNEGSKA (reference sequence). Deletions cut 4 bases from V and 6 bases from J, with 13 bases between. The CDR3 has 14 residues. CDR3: CSAIETGLNSPLHF. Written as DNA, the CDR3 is TGCAGTGCTATTGAGACAGGTCTTAATTCACCCCTCCACTTT.

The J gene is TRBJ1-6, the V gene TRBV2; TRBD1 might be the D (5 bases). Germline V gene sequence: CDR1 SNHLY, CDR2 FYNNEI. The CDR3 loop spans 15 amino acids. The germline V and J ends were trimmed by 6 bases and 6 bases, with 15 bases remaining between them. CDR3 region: CASRRLKTVNSPLHF. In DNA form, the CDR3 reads TGTGCCAGCAGGAGGTTGAAGACAGTTAATTCACCCCTCCACTTT.

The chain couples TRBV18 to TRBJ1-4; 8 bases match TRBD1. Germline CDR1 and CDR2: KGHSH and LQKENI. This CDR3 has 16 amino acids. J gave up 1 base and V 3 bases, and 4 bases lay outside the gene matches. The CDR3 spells CASSPATGGTNEKLFF. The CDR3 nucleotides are TGTGCCAGCTCACCTGCCACAGGGGGAACTAATGAAAAACTGTTTTTT.

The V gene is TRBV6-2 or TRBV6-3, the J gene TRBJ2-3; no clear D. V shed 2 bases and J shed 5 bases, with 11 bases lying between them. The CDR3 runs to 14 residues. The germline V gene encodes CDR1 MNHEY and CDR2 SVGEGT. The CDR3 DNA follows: TGTGCCAGCAGTTACCAGCACCTAGGAGATACGCAGTATTTT. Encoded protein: CASSYQHLGDTQYF.

In DNA, the CDR3 is TGTGCCAGTACCTCATTTGGGACAGGGAGGCCTGAAGCTTTCTTT. Its translation is CASTSFGTGRPEAFF. The chain carries TRBV19 and TRBJ1-1; TRBD1 matches at 9 bases. Germline V gene sequence: CDR1 LNHDA, CDR2 SQIVND (reference sequence). The CDR3 consists of 15 residues. J was trimmed by 6 bases and V by 7 bases; bases with no gene match: 12.

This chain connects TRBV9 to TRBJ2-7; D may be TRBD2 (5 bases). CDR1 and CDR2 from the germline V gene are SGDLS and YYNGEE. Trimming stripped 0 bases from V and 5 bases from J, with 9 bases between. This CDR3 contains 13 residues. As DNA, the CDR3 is TGTGCCAGCAGCGTAGGGACGACTAACGAGCAGTACTTC. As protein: CASSVGTTNEQYF.

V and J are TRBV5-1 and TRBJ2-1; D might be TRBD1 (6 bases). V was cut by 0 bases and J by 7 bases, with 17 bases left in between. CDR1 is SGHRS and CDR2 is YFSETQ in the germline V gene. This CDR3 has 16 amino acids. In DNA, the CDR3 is TGCGCCAGCAGCTTGGGAACAGGGAACGGGAAAAATGAGCAGTTCTTC. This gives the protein CASSLGTGNGKNEQFF.

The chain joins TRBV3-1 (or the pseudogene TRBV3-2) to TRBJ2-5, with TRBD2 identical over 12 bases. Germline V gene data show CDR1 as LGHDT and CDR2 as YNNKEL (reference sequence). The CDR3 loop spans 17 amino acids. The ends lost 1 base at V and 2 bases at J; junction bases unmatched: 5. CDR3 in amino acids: CASSQVLTSGRQETQYF. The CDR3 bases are TGTGCCAGCAGCCAAGTTCTTACTAGCGGGAGGCAAGAGACCCAGTACTTC.

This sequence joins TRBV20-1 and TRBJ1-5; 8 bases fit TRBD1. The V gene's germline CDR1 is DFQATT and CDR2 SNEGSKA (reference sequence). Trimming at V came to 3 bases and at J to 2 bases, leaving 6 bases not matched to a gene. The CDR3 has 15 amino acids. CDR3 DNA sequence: TGCAGTGCTAGTGGACAGGGCGGTGGCAATCAGCCCCAGCATTTT. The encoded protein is CSASGQGGGNQPQHF.

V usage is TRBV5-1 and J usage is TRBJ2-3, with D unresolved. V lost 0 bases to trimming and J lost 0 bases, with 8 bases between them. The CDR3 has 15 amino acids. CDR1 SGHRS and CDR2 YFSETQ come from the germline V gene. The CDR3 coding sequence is TGCGCCAGCAGCTTGGGGCTAGTCAGCACAGATACGCAGTATTTT. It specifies CASSLGLVSTDTQYF.

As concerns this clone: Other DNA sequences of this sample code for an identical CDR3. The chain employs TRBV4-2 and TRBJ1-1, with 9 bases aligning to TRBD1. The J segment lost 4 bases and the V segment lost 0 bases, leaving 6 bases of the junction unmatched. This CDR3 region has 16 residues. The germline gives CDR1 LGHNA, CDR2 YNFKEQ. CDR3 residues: CASSQEVGQGGTEAFF. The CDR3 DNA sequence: TGTGCCAGCAGCCAAGAGGTGGGACAGGGCGGCACTGAAGCTTTCTTT.

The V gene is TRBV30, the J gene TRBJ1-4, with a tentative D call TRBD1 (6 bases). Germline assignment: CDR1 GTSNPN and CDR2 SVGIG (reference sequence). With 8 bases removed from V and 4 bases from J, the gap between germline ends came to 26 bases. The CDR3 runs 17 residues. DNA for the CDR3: TGTGCCGCTACCCCCGCGGGGGGCCGAAATGGTAATGAAAAACTGTTTTTT. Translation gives CAATPAGGRNGNEKLFF.

The CDR3: CASSSGIYSPLHF. The CDR3 DNA reads TGTGCCAGCAGCTCGGGGATTTATTCACCCCTCCACTTT. V gene TRBV12-3 or TRBV12-4 combines with J gene TRBJ1-6; D gene unclear. V lost 6 bases and J lost 8, with 11 bases in between. The CDR3 is 13 amino acids.

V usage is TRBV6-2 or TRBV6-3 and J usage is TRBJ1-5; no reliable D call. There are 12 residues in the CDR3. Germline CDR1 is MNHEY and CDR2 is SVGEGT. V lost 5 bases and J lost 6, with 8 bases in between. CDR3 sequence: CASSRETQPQHF. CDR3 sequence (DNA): TGTGCCAGCAGTCGGGAAACTCAGCCCCAGCATTTT.

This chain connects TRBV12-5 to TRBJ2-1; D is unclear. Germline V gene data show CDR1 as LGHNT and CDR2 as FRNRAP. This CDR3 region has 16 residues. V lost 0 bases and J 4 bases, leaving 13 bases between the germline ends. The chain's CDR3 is CASGLVTLDVYNEQFF. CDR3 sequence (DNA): TGTGCTAGTGGTTTGGTAACCCTAGACGTTTACAATGAGCAGTTCTTC.

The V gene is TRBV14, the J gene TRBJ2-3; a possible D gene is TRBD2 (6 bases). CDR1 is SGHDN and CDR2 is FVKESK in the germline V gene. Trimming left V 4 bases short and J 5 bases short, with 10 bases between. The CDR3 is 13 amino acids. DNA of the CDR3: TGTGCCAGCAGCCTGACTAGATTAGATACGCAGTATTTT. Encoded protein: CASSLTRLDTQYF.

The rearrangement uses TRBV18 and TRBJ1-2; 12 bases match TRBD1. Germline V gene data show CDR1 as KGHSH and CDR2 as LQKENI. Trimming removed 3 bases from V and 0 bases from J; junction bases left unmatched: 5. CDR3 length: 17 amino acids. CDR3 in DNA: TGTGCCAGCTCACCGGGACAGGGGGCAGGAGCTAACTATGGCTACACCTTC. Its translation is CASSPGQGAGANYGYTF.